Each of the 27 T cell receptor beta chains below was sequenced from the same sample in a study of blood T cell repertoires in COVID-19. This table comes from immunoSEQ multiplex PCR, and its TCRdb copy is limited to in-frame clones, with some not included. The sample has about 32,000 clones; approximately 93% are singletons. Sequencing was carried out using peripheral blood. All receptors derive from a male donor with active COVID-19.

This clone was recorded a few times. The chain's CDR3 is CASSPGGGENYGYTF. CDR3 coding DNA: TGCGCCAGCAGCCCCGGAGGTGGAGAGAACTATGGCTACACCTTC. The chain joins TRBV4-1 to TRBJ1-2; D unclear. Trimming stripped 4 bases from V and 2 bases from J, with 14 bases between. The CDR3 has 15 amino acids. CDR1 and CDR2 from the germline V gene are MGHRA and YSYEKL.

V and J are TRBV6-2 or TRBV6-3 and TRBJ1-5; 10 nucleotides match TRBD1. V lost 2 bases and J lost 2; bases outside the gene matches: 6. Germline V CDR1 and CDR2: MNHEY, SVGEGT. This CDR3 has 17 residues. CDR3 protein: CASSYLPGTGGNQPQHF. In DNA form, the CDR3 reads TGTGCCAGCAGTTACCTCCCAGGGACAGGGGGCAATCAGCCCCAGCATTTT.

Written as DNA, the CDR3 is TGTGCCAGCAGCTTAGGGGGGCTGAGCAATCAGCCCCAGCATTTT. This translates into CASSLGGLSNQPQHF. The chain links TRBV7-6 to TRBJ1-5, with D tentatively TRBD1 (6 bases). This CDR3 comprises 15 residues. Germline-derived CDR1 and CDR2 are SGHVS and FNYEAQ. Deletions cut 1 base from V and 1 base from J, with 8 bases between.

J is TRBJ1-3 and V is TRBV4-3, with 8 bases lining up with TRBD1. V shed 0 bases, J shed 4 bases, and the junction held 8 bases outside the gene matches. The CDR3 spans 17 residues. Germline lookup yields CDR1 LGHNA and CDR2 YSLEER. This CDR3 is CASSQDLQGAGGNTIYF. CDR3 bases: TGCGCCAGCAGCCAAGATCTTCAGGGGGCTGGAGGAAACACCATATATTTT.

The V and J genes are TRBV6-5 and TRBJ1-2; weak D call: TRBD1 (6 bases). V was pared by 7 bases and J by 8 bases, with 20 bases between. Germline CDR1 and CDR2: MNHEY and SVGAGI. This CDR3 has 14 amino acids. CDR3 amino acids: CASTNPGGAGGYTF. CDR3 nucleotide sequence: TGTGCCAGCACTAATCCGGGGGGCGCAGGGGGCTACACCTTC.

The chain carries TRBV7-3 and TRBJ2-2; 7 bases fit TRBD2. The CDR3 is 15 residues long. Germline V gene sequence: CDR1 SGHTA, CDR2 FQGTGA. J lost 1 base, V lost 5 bases, and 4 bases had no gene match. CDR3 DNA: TGTGCCAGCAGCCAAAGCGGGGTGAACACCGGGGAGCTGTTTTTT. Translated, it gives CASSQSGVNTGELFF.

V is TRBV2 and J is TRBJ2-1; TRBD1 aligns across 9 bases. Trimming took 8 bases from V and 6 from J; bases not matched to a gene: 5. Germline CDR1 and CDR2: SNHLY and FYNNEI. The length of the CDR3 is 13 residues. The CDR3 loop is CASDRGVLNEQFF. DNA of the CDR3: TGTGCCAGCGACAGGGGGGTGCTCAATGAGCAGTTCTTC. The full variable domain, completed using reference TRBV2 and TRBJ2-1, is EPEVTQTPSHQVTQMGQEVILRCVPISNHLYFYWYRQILGQKVEFLVSFYNNEISEKSEIFDDQFSVERPDGSNFTLKIRSTKLEDSAMYFCASDRGVLNEQFFGPGTRLTVL.

The V gene is TRBV10-3, the J gene TRBJ1-3; D may be TRBD1 (6 bases). This CDR3 spans 14 amino acids. Trimming shortened V by 4 bases and J by 4 bases, and 11 bases separated the two germline ends. Looked up from germline, CDR1 is ENHRY and CDR2 is SYGVKD. CDR3 DNA: TGTGCCATCAGTGTTACAGGGTACGGAAACACCATATATTTT. Amino acids: CAISVTGYGNTIYF.

This sequence joins TRBV7-2 and TRBJ2-2; D is ambiguous. Trimming took 5 bases from V and 7 from J, leaving 5 bases between them. CDR3 length: 11 residues. In germline, CDR1 is SGHTA, CDR2 FQGNSA. For the CDR3, the DNA is TGTGCCAGCAGCCGGGTCGGGGAGCTGTTTTTT. Protein: CASSRVGELFF.

The chain links TRBV18 to TRBJ2-7, with TRBD1 identical over 10 bases. The CDR3 totals 13 residues. The junction had 4 bases not matched to a gene; V was cut back by 6 bases and J by 5 bases. The germline V gene encodes CDR1 KGHSH and CDR2 LQKENI. The CDR3: CASSWDRGHEQYF. The CDR3 DNA sequence: TGTGCCAGCTCTTGGGACAGGGGACACGAGCAGTACTTC.

V and J are TRBV5-1 and TRBJ1-2; possible D gene TRBD1, 6 bases. Germline values: CDR1 SGHRS, CDR2 YFSETQ. V was pared by 2 bases and J by 7 bases, with 12 bases between. The CDR3 contains 13 residues. The CDR3, as DNA: TGCGCCAGCAGCTTCCTCGGACAGAGTGGCTACACCTTC. Protein: CASSFLGQSGYTF. Together with reference TRBV5-1 and TRBJ1-2, the CDR3 gives the full variable domain: KAGVTQTPRYLIKTRGQQVTLSCSPISGHRSVSWYQQTPGQGLQFLFEYFSETQRNKGNFPGRFSGRQFSNSRSEMNVSTLELGDSALYLCASSFLGQSGYTFGSGTRLTVV.

This sequence joins TRBV2 and TRBJ2-4; 15 bases line up with TRBD2. V was clipped by 6 bases and J by 0 bases; unmatched bases: 6. The CDR3 has 18 residues. Germline CDR1 SNHLY, CDR2 FYNNEI. DNA of the CDR3: TGTGCCAGCAGCCCGGGACTAGCGGGGGGACTAGCCAAAAACATTCAGTACTTC. Encoded protein: CASSPGLAGGLAKNIQYF.

V usage is TRBV7-2 and J usage is TRBJ1-2; TRBD1 matches 12 bases. J gave up 8 bases and V 10 bases, and 11 bases lay outside the gene matches. The CDR3 consists of 14 residues. In germline, CDR1 is SGHTA, CDR2 FQGNSA. The CDR3 DNA follows: TGTGCCACACGGGGGGACAGGGGGCTTAGAGGCTACACCTTC. This gives the protein CATRGDRGLRGYTF.

This clone was counted once. J is TRBJ2-7 and V is TRBV5-1; D call uncertain. Germline values: CDR1 SGHRS, CDR2 YFSETQ. The ends were cut back, 0 bases at V and 0 bases at J, with 7 bases in the middle. The CDR3 covers 14 residues. This chain's CDR3 is CASSLESSSYEQYF. Here the CDR3 DNA reads TGCGCCAGCAGCTTGGAGAGTAGCTCCTACGAGCAGTACTTC.

This chain connects TRBV7-9 to TRBJ1-5, with TRBD1 identical over 7 bases. Germline lookup yields CDR1 SEHNR and CDR2 FQNEAQ (reference sequence). CDR3 size: 15 residues. Germline trimming cut 5 bases from V and 4 bases from J; bases unmatched to any gene: 8. CDR3 protein: CASSPTGTVNQPQHF. In nucleotides, the CDR3 is TGTGCCAGCAGCCCCACCGGGACAGTTAATCAGCCCCAGCATTTT.

This chain joins TRBV13 and TRBJ2-2; D may be TRBD1 (5 bases). V shed 3 bases and J shed 2 bases, with 10 bases lying between them. The CDR3 is 15 amino acids. Germline assignment: CDR1 PRHDT and CDR2 FYEKMQ (reference sequence). The CDR3 nucleotides are TGTGCCAGCAGCTTTGGAGACAGAAACACCGGGGAGCTGTTTTTT. Translated: CASSFGDRNTGELFF.

The chain carries TRBV11-1 and TRBJ1-3; 7 positions agree with TRBD1. CDR1 is SGHAT, CDR2 FQDESV, per germline (reference sequence). CDR3 length equals 16 residues. The ends lost 5 bases at V and 0 bases at J; junction bases unmatched: 7. The CDR3 protein is CASSPRDRNSGNTIYF. The DNA of the CDR3 is TGTGCCAGCAGCCCCCGGGACAGAAACTCTGGAAACACCATATATTTT. Full variable domain (remainder filled in from reference TRBV11-1 and TRBJ1-3): EAEVAQSPRYKITEKSQAVAFWCDPISGHATLYWYRQILGQGPELLVQFQDESVVDDSQLPKDRFSAERLKGVDSTLKIQPAELGDSAMYLCASSPRDRNSGNTIYFGEGSWLTVV.

The chain uses TRBV6-5 and TRBJ1-2; D possibly corresponds to TRBD1 (5 bases). The CDR3 has 12 amino acids. Germline V gene lookup returns CDR1 MNHEY and CDR2 SVGAGI. Deletions cut 2 bases from V and 10 bases from J, with 11 bases between. The CDR3 sequence: CASSYNQGFYTF. The CDR3 coding sequence is TGTGCCAGCAGTTACAATCAGGGATTCTACACCTTC.

The chain links TRBV6-5 to TRBJ1-1, with 7 bases that match TRBD1. The CDR3 spans 16 residues. Trimming cost V 2 bases and J 6 bases; bases outside gene matches: 12. Germline V lookup: CDR1 MNHEY, CDR2 SVGAGI. The CDR3 DNA is TGTGCCAGCAGTTACCGACCCCCCCCAGGGGGAGCTGAAGCTTTCTTT. Residues: CASSYRPPPGGAEAFF.

This chain links TRBV18 with TRBJ2-6; tentatively, D is TRBD1 (6 bases). Germline assignment: CDR1 KGHSH and CDR2 LQKENI. This CDR3 is 18 amino acids long. The V end was cut by 3 bases, the J end by 0 bases, with 15 bases between. CDR3 in amino acids: CASSPVTGLNSGANVLTF. CDR3 in DNA: TGTGCCAGCTCACCTGTTACAGGGCTAAACTCTGGGGCCAACGTCCTGACTTTC.

This clone has just a few counts. The genes are TRBV11-3 and TRBJ2-7; D uncertain. This CDR3 has 20 amino acids. Per germline, CDR1 SGHNT and CDR2 YENEEA. V was pared by 1 base and J by 2 bases, with 27 bases between. The CDR3 spells CASSLGLRFAGPSETYEQYF. The CDR3 DNA sequence: TGTGCCAGCAGCTTAGGTCTTAGATTCGCCGGTCCGTCCGAGACCTACGAGCAGTACTTC. Combining the CDR3 with reference TRBV11-3 and TRBJ2-7 gives the whole variable domain EAGVVQSPRYKIIEKKQPVAFWCNPISGHNTLYWYLQNLGQGPELLIRYENEEAVDDSQLPKDRFSAERLKGVDSTLKIQPAELGDSAVYLCASSLGLRFAGPSETYEQYFGPGTRLTVT.

This chain uses TRBV19 with TRBJ1-4; 7 bases map to TRBD1. With V trimmed by 6 bases and J by 0 bases, 7 bases remained unmatched. Germline loops: CDR1 LNHDA, CDR2 SQIVND (reference sequence). The CDR3 is 16 amino acids. The CDR3: CASRPGQSTTNEKLFF. In DNA, the CDR3 is TGTGCCAGTAGACCGGGACAGAGTACAACTAATGAAAAACTGTTTTTT.

The chain has TRBV5-1 and TRBJ2-5; D not certain. Trimming pared 1 base from V and 3 bases from J, leaving 10 bases between. Germline V gene data show CDR1 as SGHRS and CDR2 as YFSETQ. CDR3 length equals 14 residues. CDR3 DNA: TGCGCCAGCAGCTTGAAGTTAGGAGAAGAGACCCAGTACTTC. Encoded protein: CASSLKLGEETQYF.

The chain combines TRBV27 with TRBJ1-6; D is perhaps TRBD1 (6 bases). This CDR3 has 16 residues. The V gene's germline CDR1 is MNHEY and CDR2 SMNVEV (reference sequence). V was trimmed by 2 bases and J by 7 bases, leaving 15 bases between them. The CDR3 nucleotides are TGTGCCAGCAGTTTAGAAAAATGGACAGCCAATTCACCCCTCCACTTT. It translates to CASSLEKWTANSPLHF.

V usage is TRBV7-2 and J usage is TRBJ1-2; TRBD1 matches 9 bases. The germline gives CDR1 SGHTA, CDR2 FQGNSA. The CDR3 is 13 residues long. V was clipped by 5 bases and J by 14 bases; unmatched bases: 12. The CDR3 sequence is CASSAWRDRVKTF. The CDR3 DNA reads as TGTGCCAGCAGCGCTTGGAGGGACAGGGTGAAAACCTTC. Looking up the rest from reference TRBV7-2 and TRBJ1-2 gives the full variable domain: GAGVSQSPSNKVTEKGKDVELRCDPISGHTALYWYRQSLGQGLEFLIYFQGNSAPDKSGLPSDRFSAERTGGSVSTLTIQRTQQEDSAVYLCASSAWRDRVKTFGSGTRLTVV.

The V call is TRBV7-8, the J call TRBJ2-3, with D tentatively TRBD2 (6 bases). Germline V gene data show CDR1 as SGHVS and CDR2 as FQNEAQ. This CDR3 comprises 17 residues. Trimming took off 4 bases at V and 6 bases at J, with 23 bases between the two ends. The CDR3, as DNA: TGTGCCAGCAGCTCCAACCGCGGACGCGACCGGGGGGATACGCAGTATTTT. This codes for CASSSNRGRDRGDTQYF. The entire variable domain, with the rest obtained from reference TRBV7-8 and TRBJ2-3, is as follows: GAGVSQSPRYKVAKRGQDVALRCDPISGHVSLFWYQQALGQGPEFLTYFQNEAQLDKSGLPSDRFFAERPEGSVSTLKIQRTQQEDSAVYLCASSSNRGRDRGDTQYFGPGTRLTVL.

The chain joins TRBV5-1 to TRBJ2-1, with unresolved D. V lost 0 bases and J lost 2, with 9 bases in between. Germline V gene lookup returns CDR1 SGHRS and CDR2 YFSETQ. The CDR3 has 15 amino acids. Here the CDR3 reads CASSLAEVPYNEQFF. The CDR3 nucleotides are TGCGCCAGCAGCTTGGCCGAGGTACCCTACAATGAGCAGTTCTTC.